The 7 T cell receptor beta chains presented below share a single source sample, sequenced in a study of regulatory T cells in long-lasting Graves disease. Libraries of TCR beta came from iRepertoire HTBI primers plus Arm-PCR of CDR3 regions. TCRdb re-called the multiplex PCR reads through MiXCR, storing one row per CDR3 protein. The top ten hold approximately 20% of the sample, which has 620,000 or so distinct CDR3 sequences, around 15% seen once. Time point described: newly diagnosed GD, antithyroid drugs for less than 3 months. Scientists built the TCR library using RNA that was extracted from PBMCs. These data also formed part of another study, on T cells in Graves' hyperthyroidism and ophthalmopathy.

Source: peripheral blood mononuclear cells (PBMCs), taken at new diagnosis, from a patient treated with antithyroid drugs. All receptors derive from a woman in her thirties with Graves disease.

This clonotype appeared a few times. Given a much more abundant clone one base away, this may be a read error. The gene calls are TRBV11-2 and TRBJ1-1; the D gene is possibly TRBD1 (5 bases). In germline, CDR1 is SGHAT, CDR2 FQNNGV. The CDR3 loop spans 14 amino acids. Here the CDR3 DNA reads TGTGCCAGCAGCTTAACTGGGGCGGGGACTGAAGCTTCCTTT. Translation gives CASSLTGAGTEASF.

Ten or more counts support this clonotype. The chain links TRBV28 to TRBJ1-2, with TRBD1 as a possible D gene (5 bases). V was cut by 5 bases and J by 6 bases, with 19 bases left in between. The V gene's germline CDR1 is MDHEN and CDR2 SYDVKM. The CDR3 spans 15 residues. The CDR3 loop reads CASSPAAGRDHGYTF. CDR3 in DNA: TGTGCCAGCAGTCCCGCCGCAGGGAGGGACCATGGCTACACCTTC.

This clonotype appeared many times. This chain connects TRBV27 to TRBJ2-7; D is uncertain. CDR1 MNHEY and CDR2 SMNVEV come from the germline V gene (reference sequence). This CDR3 has 13 amino acids. The V end lost 6 bases, the J end lost 0 bases, and 9 bases lay between the germline ends. The CDR3 reads CASRPGNSYEQYF. In DNA form, the CDR3 reads TGTGCCAGCAGACCGGGCAACTCCTACGAGCAGTACTTC.

This clonotype has a handful of counts. This chain uses TRBV20-1 with TRBJ1-3; 7 nucleotides line up with TRBD1. Germline V gene sequence: CDR1 DFQATT, CDR2 SNEGSKA (reference sequence). J lost 2 bases, V lost 4 bases, and 11 bases had no gene match. The CDR3 is 16 residues long. The CDR3 loop is CSATNELRGPGNTIYF. The CDR3 region has the DNA TGCAGTGCTACTAACGAGCTAAGGGGGCCTGGAAACACCATATATTTT.

The chain employs TRBV6-1 and TRBJ1-2, with D possibly being TRBD1 (5 bases). Looked up from germline, CDR1 is MNHNS and CDR2 is SASEGT. This CDR3 is 13 amino acids long. V was trimmed by 8 bases and J by 5 bases, leaving 15 bases between them. The CDR3 DNA reads as TGTGCCAGCCGAGCACCGGGGGATTATGGCTACACCTTC. This codes for CASRAPGDYGYTF.

This clonotype was recorded many times. The rearrangement joins TRBV28 to TRBJ1-1, with D perhaps TRBD1 (5 bases). This CDR3 region has 15 residues. The ends were cut back, 7 bases at V and 2 bases at J, with 17 bases in the middle. Germline values: CDR1 MDHEN, CDR2 SYDVKM. CDR3 in amino acids: CASITHQGANTEAFF. The CDR3 DNA reads as TGTGCCAGCATTACCCACCAGGGAGCAAACACTGAAGCTTTCTTT.

With respect to this clonotype: A read error is likely here: a far larger clone is one base away. This chain joins TRBV6-2 or TRBV6-3 and TRBJ2-5; 10 positions agree with TRBD2. There are 15 residues in the CDR3. Germline V lookup: CDR1 MNHEY, CDR2 SVGEGT. This chain's CDR3 is CASSEASGSGEAQYF. CDR3 in DNA: TGTGCCAGCAGTGAAGCTAGCGGGAGCGGAGAGGCCCAGTACTTC.